This T cell receptor (beta chain) is drawn from a study of cytomegalovirus exposure and HLA in healthy donors. Overall study findings and caveats: Among the CMV-associated chains, three were confirmed in vitro as specific for CMV antigens. Based on reports, TCR beta sequences accurately predicted HLA-A and HLA-B alleles for most subjects. Across all donors, roughly uniform sequencing depth was an assumption of the presence/absence analyses. Later on, a genetic analysis was performed. It linked a missense variant in DCLRE1C with V- and J-gene trimming of TCR beta.

V lost 2 bases, J lost 4 bases, and 10 bases stayed unmatched. The CDR3 totals 17 residues. CDR1 and CDR2 (germline): LNHNV, YYDKDF (reference sequence). This clone appeared once. The antigen remains undetermined. Primers: 60 Vbeta forward and 13 Jbeta reverse. Clones were sequenced by immunoSEQ multiplex PCR, and TCRdb holds only the in-frame ones, with some missing. The table records 110,000 or so clones, over 75% of them present only once. Material: PBMCs. The receptor was derived from a man between 18 and 35 years old in good health and CMV-seropositive. The chain couples TRBV15 to TRBJ2-5, with TRBD2 identical over 10 bases. CDR3 sequence: CATSRSKSGGARETQYF. For the CDR3, the DNA is TGTGCCACCAGCAGAAGTAAAAGCGGGGGGGCGAGAGAGACCCAGTACTTC.